The present T cell receptor (beta chain) was sequenced within a study of blood T cell repertoires in COVID-19. The trim removed 6 bases at V and 4 bases at J, leaving 9 bases unmatched. Germline V CDR1 and CDR2: SGHDT, YYEEEE. The CDR3 runs to 15 residues. The data were produced by immunoSEQ multiplex PCR, yet TCRdb's version contains in-frame clones alone and is incomplete. The data contain about 100,000 clones, roughly 84% of them singletons. V and J are TRBV5-6 and TRBJ1-2; the match to TRBD1 covers 10 bases. The specimen sequenced was peripheral blood. The sequence was obtained from a man in his thirties or forties in a cohort sampled during active COVID-19. This CDR3 reads CASTLETGGGYGYTF. DNA for the CDR3: TGTGCCAGCACCCTGGAGACAGGGGGCGGCTATGGCTACACCTTC.